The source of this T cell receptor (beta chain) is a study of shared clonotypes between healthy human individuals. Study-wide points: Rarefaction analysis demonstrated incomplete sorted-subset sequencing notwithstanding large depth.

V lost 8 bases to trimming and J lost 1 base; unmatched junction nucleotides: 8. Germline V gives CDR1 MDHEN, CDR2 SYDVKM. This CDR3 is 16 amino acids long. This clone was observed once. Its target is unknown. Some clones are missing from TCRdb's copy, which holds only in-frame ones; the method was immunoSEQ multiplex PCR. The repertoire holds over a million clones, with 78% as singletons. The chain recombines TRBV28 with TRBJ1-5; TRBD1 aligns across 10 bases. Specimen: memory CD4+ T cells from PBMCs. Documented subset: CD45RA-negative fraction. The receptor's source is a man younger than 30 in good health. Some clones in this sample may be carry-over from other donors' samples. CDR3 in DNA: TGTGCCAGCCCTCCGGGACAGGGGCTCAGCAATCAGCCCCAGCATTTT. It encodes CASPPGQGLSNQPQHF.